These 30 T cell receptor beta chains came from one sample sequenced in a study of shared clonotypes between healthy human individuals. Assay: immunoSEQ multiplex PCR; the TCRdb copy retains only in-frame clones and omits some. This repertoire shows hundreds of thousands of clones, more than 60% found once; its top ten account for 10%. Material: memory CD4+ T cells sorted from blood. The sample's subset: CD45RA-negative fraction. These receptors all stem from a young man in good health.

This chain joins TRBV6-1 and TRBJ2-5, with D tentatively TRBD1 or TRBD2 (5 bases each). V was clipped by 5 bases and J by 7 bases, with 14 bases between them. Germline CDR1 is MNHNS and CDR2 is SASEGT. The length of the CDR3 is 13 residues. The CDR3 DNA is TGTGCCAGCAGTTCGGGACCCACAGGGACCCAGTACTTC. Encoded protein: CASSSGPTGTQYF.

For this clone: This same CDR3 is encoded by further DNA sequences in the sample. V and J are TRBV29-1 and TRBJ2-1; D may be TRBD2 (6 bases). In germline, CDR1 is SQVTM, CDR2 ANQGSEA. This CDR3 contains 11 residues. The V end lost 6 bases, the J end lost 7 bases, and 10 bases lay between the germline ends. The CDR3 region has the DNA TGCAGCGTAAGACGGGGGAATGAGCAGTTCTTC. Residues: CSVRRGNEQFF.

This chain connects TRBV18 to TRBJ2-7; TRBD2 aligns across 8 bases. Germline-derived CDR1 and CDR2 are KGHSH and LQKENI. This CDR3 is 18 amino acids long. The J segment lost 3 bases and the V segment lost 6 bases, leaving 19 bases of the junction unmatched. CDR3 sequence: CASSLKSGTRIISYEQYF. The CDR3 DNA follows: TGTGCCAGCTCCCTCAAATCCGGGACTAGGATCATCAGCTACGAGCAGTACTTC.

This chain uses TRBV28 with TRBJ2-7; TRBD2 aligns across 8 bases. Germline trimming cut 11 bases from V and 0 bases from J; bases unmatched to any gene: 15. This CDR3 comprises 16 residues. Germline CDR1 reads MDHEN; CDR2 reads SYDVKM. The CDR3 protein is CAAAPGLVLSSYEQYF. The CDR3 DNA sequence: TGTGCCGCCGCTCCGGGACTAGTGCTGTCCTCCTACGAGCAGTACTTC.

The rearrangement joins TRBV29-1 to TRBJ1-2; tentatively, D is TRBD1 (5 bases). V lost 6 bases and J lost 7, with 18 bases in between. Germline lookup yields CDR1 SQVTM and CDR2 ANQGSEA. This CDR3 has 13 residues. The CDR3 loop is CSVEPGLRGGYTF. CDR3 in DNA: TGCAGCGTAGAACCGGGACTACGAGGTGGCTACACCTTC.

With respect to this clone: It differs at one base from a far larger clone, so likely a read error. The gene calls are TRBV18 and TRBJ1-2; 7 nucleotides line up with TRBD1. Germline CDR1 and CDR2: KGHSH and LQKENI. The J segment lost 3 bases and the V segment lost 3 bases, leaving 10 bases of the junction unmatched. CDR3 length: 16 residues. The chain's CDR3 is CASSPMPGTEDYGYTF. DNA for the CDR3: TGTGCCAGCTCACCTATGCCAGGGACAGAAGACTATGGCTACACCTTC.

The V call is TRBV19, the J call TRBJ1-2; TRBD1 aligns across 7 bases. Per the germline V gene, CDR1 is LNHDA and CDR2 is SQIVND (reference sequence). V shed 8 bases, J shed 6 bases, and the junction held 15 bases outside the gene matches. This CDR3 contains 15 residues. The CDR3 region is CASENNRGSHNGYTF. CDR3 sequence (DNA): TGTGCCAGTGAAAATAACAGGGGATCCCATAATGGCTACACCTTC.

This clone was observed many times. CDR3 DNA: TGTGCCAGTAGTATACGACAGATAGGCACAGATACGCAGTATTTT. Encoded protein: CASSIRQIGTDTQYF. V usage is TRBV19 and J usage is TRBJ2-3, with a possible D match to TRBD1 (5 bases). The CDR3 runs 15 residues. Per the germline V gene, CDR1 is LNHDA and CDR2 is SQIVND (reference sequence). Between the trimmed V and J ends, which lost 2 bases and 1 base, there was a span of 10 bases. The full variable domain, with the rest looked up from reference TRBV19 and TRBJ2-3, is DGGITQSPKYLFRKEGQNVTLSCEQNLNHDAMYWYRQDPGQGLRLIYYSQIVNDFQKGDIAEGYSVSREKKESFPLTVTSAQKNPTAFYLCASSIRQIGTDTQYFGPGTRLTVL.

This clone appeared a single time. The V and J genes are TRBV28 and TRBJ1-2; TRBD1 aligns across 10 bases. The V segment lost 7 bases and the J segment 7 bases; nucleotides outside the gene matches: 12. CDR1 is MDHEN, CDR2 SYDVKM, per germline. CDR3 size: 15 residues. This CDR3 is CASNRGTGASFGYTF. DNA for the CDR3: TGTGCCAGCAATCGTGGGACAGGGGCGAGTTTTGGCTACACCTTC.

The chain joins TRBV28 to TRBJ1-4; D might be TRBD1 (5 bases). The CDR3 is 20 residues long. Germline V lookup: CDR1 MDHEN, CDR2 SYDVKM. The V gene lost 5 bases and the J gene lost 1 base, with 26 bases spanning the gap. The CDR3 DNA reads as TGTGCCAGCAGTCCCGTGTCGGGGCGCGAGTGGAGTTTAACTAATGAAAAACTGTTTTTT. Encoded protein: CASSPVSGREWSLTNEKLFF.

This clone was detected a few times. The rearrangement joins TRBV6-4 to TRBJ2-5, with 12 nucleotides matching TRBD1. This CDR3 is 17 amino acids long. The V gene's germline CDR1 is MRHNA and CDR2 SNTAGT. V was clipped by 4 bases and J by 2 bases; unmatched bases: 8. The CDR3 nucleotides are TGTGCCAGCAGTGGGGGCCGGGACAGGGGGCCTCAAGAGACCCAGTACTTC. It is translated as CASSGGRDRGPQETQYF.

The chain joins TRBV5-5 to TRBJ1-6; possibly TRBD1 for D (5 bases). Between the trimmed V and J ends, which lost 0 bases and 6 bases, there was a span of 10 bases. The CDR3 has 15 amino acids. The V gene's germline CDR1 is SGHKS and CDR2 YYEKEE (reference sequence). CDR3 sequence reads: CASSLETASNSPLHF. DNA of the CDR3: TGTGCCAGCAGCTTGGAGACAGCATCTAATTCACCCCTCCACTTT. The complete variable domain, with remaining parts taken from reference TRBV5-5 and TRBJ1-6, reads DAGVTQSPTHLIKTRGQQVTLRCSPISGHKSVSWYQQVLGQGPQFIFQYYEKEERGRGNFPDRFSARQFPNYSSELNVNALLLGDSALYLCASSLETASNSPLHFGNGTRLTVT.

This clone has just a few counts. The chain employs TRBV7-8 and TRBJ2-1; 12 nucleotides line up with TRBD2. The J segment lost 7 bases and the V segment lost 4 bases, leaving 8 bases of the junction unmatched. The CDR3 totals 16 residues. Germline values: CDR1 SGHVS, CDR2 FQNEAQ. Here the CDR3 DNA reads TGTGCCAGCAGCTCAGGCCTAGCGGGAGGGCCGAATGAGCAGTTCTTC. Translated: CASSSGLAGGPNEQFF.

This clone has only a few counts. The V gene is TRBV2, the J gene TRBJ2-7; D is unclear. The ends were cut back, 1 base at V and 7 bases at J, with 14 bases in the middle. Looked up from germline, CDR1 is SNHLY and CDR2 is FYNNEI. The CDR3 is 14 amino acids. The CDR3 nucleotides are TGTGCCAGCAGTGAAGACGGCCTTGAGACTGAGCAGTACTTC. Encoded protein: CASSEDGLETEQYF.

V usage is TRBV19 and J usage is TRBJ2-1; the match to TRBD2 covers 8 bases. Germline loops: CDR1 LNHDA, CDR2 SQIVND (reference sequence). V lost 8 bases and J lost 5; bases outside the gene matches: 8. The CDR3 spans 14 residues. The CDR3 loop is CASALLAENNEQFF. The DNA for the CDR3 is TGTGCCAGTGCCCTACTAGCGGAAAACAATGAGCAGTTCTTC.

CDR3 sequence (DNA): TGTGCCAGCAGCTCCCAAGGGTTTAAAGGGGGGGTCAATCAGCCCCAGCATTTT. Translating gives CASSSQGFKGGVNQPQHF. V gene TRBV7-8 combines with J gene TRBJ1-5; D possibly corresponds to TRBD1 (6 bases). This CDR3 has 18 residues. The germline V gene encodes CDR1 SGHVS and CDR2 FQNEAQ. V was pared by 4 bases and J by 3 bases, with 22 bases between.

This chain connects TRBV7-9 to TRBJ2-1; 9 bases agree with TRBD2. Losses at the gene ends were 1 base for V and 8 bases for J; bases not matched to a gene: 9. Germline-derived CDR1 and CDR2 are SEHNR and FQNEAQ (reference sequence). The CDR3 has 16 residues. CDR3 protein: CASSLVSSGMGDEQFF. In nucleotides, the CDR3 is TGTGCCAGCAGCTTAGTCTCTAGCGGGATGGGGGATGAGCAGTTCTTC.

The V and J genes are TRBV29-1 and TRBJ2-3, with TRBD2 identical over 7 bases. With V trimmed by 4 bases and J by 0 bases, 1 base remained unmatched. This CDR3 is built from 13 residues. Germline V gene lookup returns CDR1 SQVTM and CDR2 ANQGSEA. The CDR3 DNA is TGCAGCGTTGGCGGGAGAAGCACAGATACGCAGTATTTT. Encoded protein: CSVGGRSTDTQYF.

This clone was seen just once. The chain couples TRBV5-5 to TRBJ1-4; 8 bases are shared with TRBD1. CDR3 length: 15 amino acids. Germline-derived CDR1 and CDR2 are SGHKS and YYEKEE (reference sequence). V trimming: 1 base; J trimming: 7 bases; junction bases outside the gene matches: 6. CDR3 protein: CASSLIGQGAEKLFF. In nucleotides, the CDR3 is TGTGCCAGCAGCTTGATCGGCCAGGGGGCTGAAAAACTGTTTTTT.

This clone was found many times. The chain couples TRBV10-1 to TRBJ2-7; TRBD2 agrees at 10 bases. Germline V gene sequence: CDR1 WNHNN, CDR2 SYGVQD (reference sequence). This CDR3 region has 14 residues. The trim removed 5 bases at V and 7 bases at J, leaving 8 bases unmatched. The CDR3 loop is CASSKTSGPGEQYF. The CDR3 region has the DNA TGCGCCAGCAGTAAGACTAGCGGGCCCGGGGAGCAGTACTTC.

As to this clone: Mismatch with germline at one junction end may stem from a read error. This chain links TRBV7-2 with TRBJ2-1; 11 positions agree with TRBD2. CDR3 length equals 13 residues. CDR1 and CDR2 from the germline V gene are SGHTA and FQGNSA. The CDR3 sequence: CASSSDSGRAGVF. The DNA for the CDR3 is TGTGCCAGCAGCTCCGATAGCGGGAGGGCCGGAGTCTTC.

In its sample, this clone was seen a few times. This rearrangement joins TRBV7-2 to TRBJ1-1; D remains unclear. CDR3 length: 14 residues. Germline V gene sequence: CDR1 SGHTA, CDR2 FQGNSA. With 1 base removed from V and 7 bases from J, the gap between germline ends came to 13 bases. CDR3 coding DNA: TGTGCCAGCAGCTTAGTGGTCAGCTCTAATGAAGCTTTCTTT. Translating gives CASSLVVSSNEAFF.

In its sample, this clone was seen once. The V gene is TRBV7-8, the J gene TRBJ1-4; D is possibly TRBD1 (5 bases). In germline, CDR1 is SGHVS, CDR2 FQNEAQ. The V end was cut by 2 bases, the J end by 5 bases, with 12 bases between. This CDR3 contains 15 residues. CDR3 sequence (DNA): TGTGCCAGCAGCTTATTTGACAGAAACAATGAAAAACTGTTTTTT. As protein: CASSLFDRNNEKLFF.

This chain uses TRBV11-2 with TRBJ2-7; D possibly corresponds to TRBD2 (6 bases). Trimming removed 5 bases at V and 6 bases at J, with 8 bases between. The CDR3 sequence is 11 residues long. From germline, CDR1 is SGHAT and CDR2 FQNNGV. The CDR3 region is CASSGGGEQYF. CDR3 in DNA: TGTGCCAGCAGCGGGGGAGGCGAGCAGTACTTC.

The CDR3 DNA reads TGTGCCAGCAGCCTACCCGGGGGTAACACTGAAGCTTTCTTT. Residues: CASSLPGGNTEAFF. The genes are TRBV5-4 and TRBJ1-1; possible D gene TRBD1, 5 bases. The CDR3 loop spans 14 amino acids. Germline V lookup: CDR1 SGHNT, CDR2 YYREEE (reference sequence). Between the trimmed V and J ends, which lost 4 bases and 2 bases, there was a span of 12 bases.

V usage is TRBV18 and J usage is TRBJ2-1, with 9 bases identical to TRBD2. V lost 6 bases and J lost 0; bases outside the gene matches: 12. Germline V CDR1 and CDR2: KGHSH, LQKENI. This CDR3 spans 18 amino acids. The CDR3 nucleotides are TGTGCCAGCTCCTCGTCCGGTGGTAGCGGGAGCTCCTACAATGAGCAGTTCTTC. The encoded protein is CASSSSGGSGSSYNEQFF.

This clone was detected once. The CDR3 loop is CATRWGADTDTQYF. CDR3 in DNA: TGTGCCACCAGGTGGGGGGCTGACACAGATACGCAGTATTTT. This chain joins TRBV2 and TRBJ2-3; D tentatively fits TRBD1 or TRBD2 (6 bases each). The V gene's germline CDR1 is SNHLY and CDR2 FYNNEI. V was cut by 10 bases and J by 2 bases, with 16 bases left in between. The CDR3 length is 14 residues. Combining the CDR3 with reference TRBV2 and TRBJ2-3 gives the whole variable domain EPEVTQTPSHQVTQMGQEVILRCVPISNHLYFYWYRQILGQKVEFLVSFYNNEISEKSEIFDDQFSVERPDGSNFTLKIRSTKLEDSAMYFCATRWGADTDTQYFGPGTRLTVL.

In regard to this clone: The identical CDR3 is also encoded by other nucleotide sequences in the sample. CDR3 loop: CSVARTTDTQYF. CDR3 nucleotides: TGCAGCGTTGCCAGGACCACAGATACGCAGTATTTT. The chain has TRBV29-1 and TRBJ2-3; D is unclear. The CDR3 is 12 amino acids. The V and J ends lost 4 bases and 2 bases respectively, with 7 bases between them. Germline CDR1 SQVTM, CDR2 ANQGSEA.

The J gene is TRBJ2-3, the V gene TRBV6-1; 8 bases agree with TRBD1. Germline trimming cut 1 base from V and 0 bases from J; bases unmatched to any gene: 12. CDR1 is MNHNS, CDR2 SASEGT, per germline. The CDR3 extends over 19 amino acids. In DNA form, the CDR3 reads TGTGCCAGCAGTGAAGGAAATTTAAAGGGACAGGAGAGCACAGATACGCAGTATTTT. Its translation: CASSEGNLKGQESTDTQYF.

The CDR3 nucleotides read TGTGCCAGCAGCGTCAACGGGGGAAACATTCAGTACTTC. Amino acid sequence: CASSVNGGNIQYF. The chain links TRBV2 to TRBJ2-4, with D tentatively TRBD2 (6 bases). CDR1 is SNHLY and CDR2 is FYNNEI in the germline V gene. The CDR3 sequence is 13 residues long. V lost 6 bases and J lost 6, with 12 bases in between.